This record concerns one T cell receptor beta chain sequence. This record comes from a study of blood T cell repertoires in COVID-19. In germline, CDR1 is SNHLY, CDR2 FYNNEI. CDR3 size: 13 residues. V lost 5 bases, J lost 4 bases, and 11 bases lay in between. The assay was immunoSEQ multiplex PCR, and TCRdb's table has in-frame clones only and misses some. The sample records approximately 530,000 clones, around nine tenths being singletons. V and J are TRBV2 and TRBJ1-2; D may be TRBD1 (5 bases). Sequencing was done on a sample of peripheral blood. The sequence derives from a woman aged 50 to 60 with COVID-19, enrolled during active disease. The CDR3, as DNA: TGTGCCAGCAGTCTCGACAGTTCCTATGGCTACACCTTC. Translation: CASSLDSSYGYTF.